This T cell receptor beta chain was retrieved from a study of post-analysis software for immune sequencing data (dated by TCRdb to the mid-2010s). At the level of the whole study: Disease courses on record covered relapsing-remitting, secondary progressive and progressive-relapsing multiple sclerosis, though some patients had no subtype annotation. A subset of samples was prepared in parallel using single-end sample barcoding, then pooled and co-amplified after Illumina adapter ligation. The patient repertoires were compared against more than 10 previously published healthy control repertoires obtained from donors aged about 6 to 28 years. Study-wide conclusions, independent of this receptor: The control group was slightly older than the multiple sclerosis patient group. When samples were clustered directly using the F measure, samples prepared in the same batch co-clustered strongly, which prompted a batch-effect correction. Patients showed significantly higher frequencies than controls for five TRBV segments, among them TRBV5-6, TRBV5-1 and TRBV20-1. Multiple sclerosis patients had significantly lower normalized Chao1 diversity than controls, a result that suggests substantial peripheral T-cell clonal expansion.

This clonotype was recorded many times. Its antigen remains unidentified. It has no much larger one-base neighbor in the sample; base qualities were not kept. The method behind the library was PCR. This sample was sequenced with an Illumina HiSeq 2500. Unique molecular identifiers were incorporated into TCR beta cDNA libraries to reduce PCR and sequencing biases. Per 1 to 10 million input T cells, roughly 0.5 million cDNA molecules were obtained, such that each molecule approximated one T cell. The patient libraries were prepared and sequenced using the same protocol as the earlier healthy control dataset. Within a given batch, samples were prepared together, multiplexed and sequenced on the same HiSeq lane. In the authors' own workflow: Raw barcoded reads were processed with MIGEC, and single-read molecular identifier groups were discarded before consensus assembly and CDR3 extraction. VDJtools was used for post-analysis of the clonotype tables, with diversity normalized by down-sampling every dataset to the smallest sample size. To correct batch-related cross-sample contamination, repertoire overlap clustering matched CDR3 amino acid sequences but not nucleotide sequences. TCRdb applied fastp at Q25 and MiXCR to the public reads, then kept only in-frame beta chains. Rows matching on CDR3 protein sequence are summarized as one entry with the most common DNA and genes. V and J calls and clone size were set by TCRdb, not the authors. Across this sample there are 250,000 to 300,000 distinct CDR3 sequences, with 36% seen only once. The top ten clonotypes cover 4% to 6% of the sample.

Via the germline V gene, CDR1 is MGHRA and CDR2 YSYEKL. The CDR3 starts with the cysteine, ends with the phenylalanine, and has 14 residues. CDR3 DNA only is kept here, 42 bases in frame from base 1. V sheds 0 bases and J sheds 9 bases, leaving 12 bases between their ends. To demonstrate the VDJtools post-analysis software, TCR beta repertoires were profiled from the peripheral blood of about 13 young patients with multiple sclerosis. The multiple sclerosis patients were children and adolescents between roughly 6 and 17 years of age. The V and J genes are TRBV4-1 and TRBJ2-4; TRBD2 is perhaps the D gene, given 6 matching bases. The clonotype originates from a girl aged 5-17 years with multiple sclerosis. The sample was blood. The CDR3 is CASSQDGLGGIQYF. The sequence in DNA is TGCGCCAGCAGCCAAGATGGCTTGGGGGGCATTCAGTACTTC.